This TCR beta chain was recorded in a study of cytomegalovirus exposure and HLA in healthy donors. Sequencing used immunoSEQ multiplex PCR; TCRdb keeps in-frame clones, though not all of them. The repertoire has some 98,000 clones, about 90% of them found once; the top ten carry under 6.5%. From germline, CDR1 is SEHNR and CDR2 FQNEAQ (reference sequence). Deletions cut 4 bases from V and 6 bases from J, with 13 bases between. The CDR3 consists of 13 residues. Input material: PBMCs. The TCR was taken from a man between 18 and 29 years old in good health and CMV-seropositive. The V gene is TRBV7-9, the J gene TRBJ2-7; perhaps TRBD2 as D (6 bases). Here the CDR3 reads CASSSGLNLEQYF. The CDR3 DNA sequence: TGTGCCAGCAGCTCCGGACTAAATCTCGAGCAGTACTTC. Using reference TRBV7-9 and TRBJ2-7 for the parts outside the CDR3, the full variable domain is DTGVSQNPRHKITKRGQNVTFRCDPISEHNRLYWYRQTLGQGPEFLTYFQNEAQLEKSRLLSDRFSAERPKGSFSTLEIQRTEQGDSAMYLCASSSGLNLEQYFGPGTRLTVT.